The 26 T cell receptor beta chains below come from one sample, sequenced in a study of blood T cell repertoires in COVID-19. Assay: immunoSEQ multiplex PCR; the TCRdb copy retains only in-frame clones and omits some. The sample has about 150,000 clones, around 73% seen once. Sequenced input: PBMCs or T cells enriched from blood (not recorded which). The receptors were sampled from a woman in her fifties or sixties who had recovered from COVID-19.

V usage is TRBV3-1 (or the pseudogene TRBV3-2) and J usage is TRBJ1-3; unclear D gene. CDR1 LGHDT and CDR2 YNNKEL come from the germline V gene (reference sequence). V gave up 7 bases and J gave up 7 bases, with 20 bases separating them. There are 15 residues in the CDR3. CDR3 nucleotides: TGTGCCAGCACCTATACGGGTGCTGGTGGGAACACCATATATTTT. This encodes CASTYTGAGGNTIYF.

The chain uses TRBV16 and TRBJ1-6; 8 nucleotides agree with TRBD1. This CDR3 is 16 amino acids long. The V and J ends lost 0 bases and 7 bases, in that order; junction bases with no gene match: 5. In germline, CDR1 is KGHSY, CDR2 FQNENV. This CDR3 reads CASSQSAGQGNSPLHF. DNA for the CDR3: TGTGCCAGCAGCCAATCGGCCGGACAGGGAAATTCACCCCTCCACTTT.

This clone was observed at least ten times. J is TRBJ2-5 and V is TRBV6-5, with D tentatively TRBD1 (5 bases). The length of the CDR3 is 15 residues. In germline, CDR1 is MNHEY, CDR2 SVGAGI. The germline V and J ends were trimmed by 5 bases and 3 bases, with 16 bases remaining between them. CDR3 in amino acids: CASSPRTSKEETQYF. The CDR3 DNA reads TGTGCCAGCAGTCCCCGGACAAGTAAAGAAGAGACCCAGTACTTC.

This rearrangement joins TRBV7-3 to TRBJ2-2, with D tentatively TRBD1 (5 bases). The CDR3 sequence is 16 residues long. The V gene's germline CDR1 is SGHTA and CDR2 FQGTGA. Trimming stripped 1 base from V and 0 bases from J, with 9 bases between. This CDR3 is CASSLRRTTNTGELFF. CDR3 sequence (DNA): TGTGCCAGCAGCTTAAGGCGGACAACGAACACCGGGGAGCTGTTTTTT.

The count of this clone is one. The genes are TRBV25-1 and TRBJ1-4, with a tentative D call TRBD1 (6 bases). The CDR3 is 14 residues long. Trimming took 5 bases from V and 8 from J, leaving 15 bases between them. CDR1 is MGHDK and CDR2 is SYGVNS in the germline V gene. The CDR3 DNA reads as TGTGCCAGCAGTCACGGGACACCGGAGGAAAAACTGTTTTTT. Translation gives CASSHGTPEEKLFF.

The chain couples TRBV11-3 to TRBJ2-1; 7 nucleotides line up with TRBD2. This CDR3 has 14 amino acids. The J segment lost 0 bases and the V segment lost 6 bases, leaving 2 bases of the junction unmatched. Germline assignment: CDR1 SGHNT and CDR2 YENEEA. The CDR3 protein is CASSPSGSYNEQFF. In DNA form, the CDR3 reads TGTGCCAGCAGTCCTAGCGGCTCCTACAATGAGCAGTTCTTC.

V and J are TRBV10-3 and TRBJ1-3; D is possibly TRBD1 (5 bases). The CDR3 totals 16 residues. Germline values: CDR1 ENHRY, CDR2 SYGVKD. V lost 3 bases and J lost 0, with 12 bases in between. The CDR3 DNA reads as TGTGCCATCAGTGAATGGGGGGGGTACTCTGGAAACACCATATATTTT. Amino acid sequence: CAISEWGGYSGNTIYF.

This clone was recorded only once. Germline and junction disagree at one end, which may indicate a read error. The chain uses TRBV12-3 or TRBV12-4 and TRBJ1-2; D is uncertain. The CDR3 is made up of 12 amino acids. CDR3 DNA sequence: TGTGCCAGCAGCCCTGGCGCCAGGAAAATGGACTTC. It yields the protein CASSPGARKMDF.

A few counts support this clone. CDR3 nucleotides: TGCGCCAGCAGTGACGGGACAAGGGACAATGAGCAGTTCTTC. Translating it yields CASSDGTRDNEQFF. This chain uses TRBV10-1 with TRBJ2-1, with a tentative D call TRBD1 (6 bases). This CDR3 spans 14 amino acids. Trimming shortened V by 3 bases and J by 5 bases, and 11 bases separated the two germline ends. Germline V gives CDR1 WNHNN, CDR2 SYGVQD (reference sequence).

The chain employs TRBV6-2 or TRBV6-3 and TRBJ1-5, with D unclear. Germline lookup yields CDR1 MNHEY and CDR2 SVGEGT. The CDR3 consists of 16 residues. V gave up 5 bases and J gave up 6 bases, with 20 bases separating them. In DNA form, the CDR3 reads TGTGCCAGCAGTCCCATCTCGGGGTCTGTGGGTCAGCCCCAGCATTTT. This sequence encodes CASSPISGSVGQPQHF.

This clone was observed a single time. The V call is TRBV7-2, the J call TRBJ2-7; possible D gene TRBD1, 6 bases. Between the trimmed V and J ends, which lost 5 bases and 1 base, there was a span of 12 bases. The CDR3 is 14 amino acids. Germline V gene data show CDR1 as SGHTA and CDR2 as FQGNSA. The CDR3 DNA is TGTGCCAGCAGCCCGGGACAAGCATCCTACGAGCAGTACTTC. Translating it yields CASSPGQASYEQYF.

The chain recombines TRBV4-2 with TRBJ1-1; weak D call: TRBD1 (6 bases). The V gene lost 0 bases and the J gene lost 7 bases, with 9 bases spanning the gap. Germline V CDR1 and CDR2: LGHNA, YNFKEQ. This CDR3 region has 13 residues. The CDR3 sequence is CASSQDRQVEAFF. As DNA, the CDR3 is TGTGCCAGCAGCCAAGATAGACAGGTTGAAGCTTTCTTT.

The chain recombines TRBV6-5 with TRBJ2-7; TRBD1 matches 8 bases. The trim removed 6 bases at V and 2 bases at J, leaving 9 bases unmatched. The CDR3 has 15 amino acids. From germline, CDR1 is MNHEY and CDR2 SVGAGI. The CDR3 DNA reads as TGTGCCAGCAGGCAAGGACAGGGCCTAACCTACGAGCAGTACTTC. This translates into CASRQGQGLTYEQYF.

This clone has a handful of counts. The rearrangement joins TRBV12-3 or TRBV12-4 to TRBJ1-2; 8 positions match TRBD1. The V segment lost 6 bases and the J segment 8 bases; nucleotides outside the gene matches: 8. The CDR3 contains 13 residues. This chain's CDR3 is CASSPQGAGGYTF. The CDR3 coding sequence is TGTGCCAGCAGCCCTCAGGGGGCTGGGGGCTACACCTTC.

The chain uses TRBV9 and TRBJ1-1; 8 nucleotides match TRBD1. This CDR3 has 17 residues. CDR1 and CDR2 from the germline V gene are SGDLS and YYNGEE. The junction had 11 bases not matched to a gene; V was cut back by 3 bases and J by 1 base. The CDR3 DNA is TGTGCCAGCAGCGGACGCCATCGGGACAGGTCGAACACTGAAGCTTTCTTT. This sequence encodes CASSGRHRDRSNTEAFF.

This clone appeared once. The J gene is TRBJ2-7, the V gene TRBV6-2 or TRBV6-3; TRBD2 is a possible D gene (7 bases). The length of the CDR3 is 18 residues. The V end was cut by 6 bases, the J end by 3 bases, with 27 bases between. Germline CDR1 is MNHEY and CDR2 is SVGEGT. CDR3 sequence: CASSPVHSAGTLFYEQYF. The DNA for the CDR3 is TGTGCCAGCAGCCCTGTTCATTCAGCGGGGACACTTTTCTACGAGCAGTACTTC.

The chain joins TRBV7-3 to TRBJ1-5; the D is unclear. Germline V lookup: CDR1 SGHTA, CDR2 FQGTGA. V was shortened by 0 bases and J by 1 base, with 4 bases between the two germline ends. This CDR3 region has 14 residues. The CDR3 DNA reads TGTGCCAGCAGCTTAACACGGAGCAATCAGCCCCAGCATTTT. It yields the protein CASSLTRSNQPQHF. Complete variable domain (other parts from reference TRBV7-3 and TRBJ1-5): GAGVSQTPSNKVTEKGKYVELRCDPISGHTALYWYRQSLGQGPEFLIYFQGTGAADDSGLPNDRFFAVRPEGSVSTLKIQRTERGDSAVYLCASSLTRSNQPQHFGDGTRLSIL.

The chain joins TRBV10-2 to TRBJ1-1; 7 bases are a match to TRBD1. The CDR3 consists of 15 residues. Germline V gives CDR1 WSHSY, CDR2 SAAADI. Unmatched junction bases numbered 9, after V lost 3 bases and J lost 5 bases. The CDR3 here is CASSEPRQGKTEAFF. The CDR3 DNA follows: TGCGCCAGCAGTGAACCTAGACAGGGTAAGACTGAAGCTTTCTTT.

Only one count was recorded for this clone. V and J are TRBV6-1 and TRBJ1-2; possible D gene TRBD1, 5 bases. The V and J ends lost 3 bases and 4 bases respectively, with 18 bases between them. The CDR3 spans 16 residues. CDR1 MNHNS and CDR2 SASEGT come from the germline V gene. Here the CDR3 DNA reads TGTGCCAGCAGTGACGATCTGGCGGGGCGCGGCTATGGCTACACCTTC. The encoded protein is CASSDDLAGRGYGYTF.

This chain links TRBV5-4 with TRBJ2-1; 9 nucleotides align to TRBD1. V lost 4 bases, J lost 7 bases, and 9 bases stayed unmatched. CDR3 size: 15 residues. Germline assignment: CDR1 SGHNT and CDR2 YYREEE (reference sequence). This chain's CDR3 is CASSLAGQGNNEQFF. CDR3 DNA: TGTGCCAGCAGCCTCGCGGGACAGGGTAATAATGAGCAGTTCTTC.

The chain joins TRBV14 to TRBJ1-1, with D tentatively TRBD1 (6 bases). This CDR3 has 14 amino acids. V lost 6 bases to trimming and J lost 2 bases, with 13 bases between them. In germline, CDR1 is SGHDN, CDR2 FVKESK. The CDR3 spells CASRVGASNTEAFF. In DNA, the CDR3 is TGTGCCAGCAGAGTGGGGGCCTCCAACACTGAAGCTTTCTTT.

The chain couples TRBV19 to TRBJ1-5; TRBD1 is a possible D gene (6 bases). CDR1 and CDR2 from the germline V gene are LNHDA and SQIVND (reference sequence). Trimming pared 5 bases from V and 0 bases from J, leaving 17 bases between. The CDR3 has 17 amino acids. CDR3 sequence reads: CASSSQDMDSSNQPQHF. The CDR3 DNA follows: TGTGCCAGTAGTTCGCAAGACATGGACAGTAGCAATCAGCCCCAGCATTTT. Drawing the rest from reference TRBV19 and TRBJ1-5, the complete variable domain is DGGITQSPKYLFRKEGQNVTLSCEQNLNHDAMYWYRQDPGQGLRLIYYSQIVNDFQKGDIAEGYSVSREKKESFPLTVTSAQKNPTAFYLCASSSQDMDSSNQPQHFGDGTRLSIL.

The V and J genes are TRBV3-1 (or the pseudogene TRBV3-2) and TRBJ1-2; perhaps TRBD1 as D (5 bases). V was trimmed by 1 base and J by 4 bases, leaving 22 bases between them. This CDR3 is 18 amino acids long. Per germline, CDR1 LGHDT and CDR2 YNNKEL (reference sequence). The CDR3 protein is CASSQARRGGEQAYGYTF. In DNA, the CDR3 is TGTGCCAGCAGCCAAGCACGACGGGGAGGGGAACAGGCCTATGGCTACACCTTC.

This clone has at least ten counts. V usage is TRBV28 and J usage is TRBJ1-5; a weak D match, TRBD1 (5 bases). This CDR3 spans 13 amino acids. Looked up from germline, CDR1 is MDHEN and CDR2 is SYDVKM. The V gene lost 6 bases and the J gene lost 3 bases, with 9 bases spanning the gap. CDR3 amino acids: CASRTVANQPQHF. CDR3 DNA sequence: TGTGCCAGCAGGACAGTGGCCAATCAGCCCCAGCATTTT.

The chain employs TRBV15 and TRBJ1-5; no firm D call. The germline V and J ends were trimmed by 3 bases and 4 bases, with 10 bases remaining between them. CDR3 length equals 14 residues. CDR1 and CDR2 from the germline V gene are LNHNV and YYDKDF (reference sequence). The CDR3 nucleotides read TGTGCCACCAGCAGCGGGGTCGATAATCAGCCCCAGCATTTT. It is translated as CATSSGVDNQPQHF.

The V call is TRBV15, the J call TRBJ1-1; D is unclear. Germline V CDR1 and CDR2: LNHNV, YYDKDF (reference sequence). CDR3 length: 16 amino acids. Trimming shortened V by 1 base and J by 0 bases, and 12 bases separated the two germline ends. CDR3 sequence (DNA): TGTGCCACCAGCAGAGGAGGGAGAAGAGTGAACACTGAAGCTTTCTTT. This sequence encodes CATSRGGRRVNTEAFF.